These T cell receptor beta chains were read from a single sample in a study of a mutant IDH1 vaccine in newly diagnosed glioma. Their antigens are not known. Only in-frame clones appear in the TCRdb table, and some are missing; sequencing was by immunoSEQ multiplex PCR. Among roughly 52,000 clones, less than 90% were seen once, and the ten largest hold approximately 4%. This material consisted of PBMCs, taken from a glioma patient whose treatment included an IDH1 peptide vaccine. The receptors shown here come from a woman aged 18-29 years with glioma. Both conserved end residues are part of each CDR3. The order of the fields is D gene, V gene, clone size, J gene, CDR3 DNA, CDR3 protein. A D gene is named only where the DNA matches it firmly. Where a row states a size, it is once, few, many or the class of an expanded clone; other rows omit it.

d_call: -; v_call: TRBV7-9; clone_size: -; j_call: TRBJ1-3; cdr3_nt: TGTGCCAGCAAAGGCACGGGGGCTCCTCCTAGGGGAAACACCATATATTTT; cdr3_aa: CASKGTGAPPRGNTIYF
d_call: -; v_call: TRBV5-4; clone_size: -; j_call: TRBJ1-2; cdr3_nt: TGTGCCAGCAGCTGGACGGCCTCCGAGGTCTATGGCTACACCTTC; cdr3_aa: CASSWTASEVYGYTF
d_call: -; v_call: TRBV12-5; clone_size: -; j_call: TRBJ1-2; cdr3_nt: TGTGCTAGTGGTTTGGGCAGGGGCCTCTATGGCTACACCTTC; cdr3_aa: CASGLGRGLYGYTF
d_call: TRBD2; v_call: TRBV2; clone_size: -; j_call: TRBJ2-7; cdr3_nt: TGTGCCAGCAACGCCCCGGGACTAGCGGGGGCCTACGAGCAGTACTTC; cdr3_aa: CASNAPGLAGAYEQYF
d_call: -; v_call: TRBV5-5; clone_size: -; j_call: TRBJ2-7; cdr3_nt: TGTGCCAGCAGCTCAATCCCCCAGAGAACCTACGAGCAGTACTTC; cdr3_aa: CASSSIPQRTYEQYF
d_call: -; v_call: TRBV9; clone_size: -; j_call: TRBJ2-1; cdr3_nt: TGTGCCAGCAGCTTCGCGGACAGCGGGCTAGTAGAGCAGTTCTTC; cdr3_aa: CASSFADSGLVEQFF
d_call: TRBD2; v_call: TRBV7-2; clone_size: -; j_call: TRBJ2-1; cdr3_nt: TGTGCCAGCAGCTTAGCGCCGGGACTAGCGGGGAGGCCAGGTGAGCAGTTCTTC; cdr3_aa: CASSLAPGLAGRPGEQFF
d_call: TRBD1; v_call: TRBV4-2; clone_size: once; j_call: TRBJ2-1; cdr3_nt: TGTGCCAGCAGCCAAGGGGACAGGGAAAATGAGCAGTTCTTC; cdr3_aa: CASSQGDRENEQFF
d_call: -; v_call: TRBV6-1; clone_size: -; j_call: TRBJ2-7; cdr3_nt: TGTGCCAGCAGTGTCATGGGCTACGAGCAGTACTTC; cdr3_aa: CASSVMGYEQYF
d_call: TRBD2; v_call: TRBV25-1; clone_size: -; j_call: TRBJ2-2; cdr3_nt: TGTGCCAGCAGTGAATTTCATCTAGCGGGAAGCACCGGGGAGCTGTTTTTT; cdr3_aa: CASSEFHLAGSTGELFF
d_call: TRBD2; v_call: TRBV9; clone_size: -; j_call: TRBJ2-2; cdr3_nt: TGTGCCAGCAGCGTAGATCGGCGGGGGGGAAACACCGGGGAGCTGTTTTTT; cdr3_aa: CASSVDRRGGNTGELFF
d_call: -; v_call: TRBV7-2; clone_size: -; j_call: TRBJ2-7; cdr3_nt: TGTGCCAGCAGCTCGGGGACCATGGGGGAGCAGTACTTC; cdr3_aa: CASSSGTMGEQYF
d_call: -; v_call: TRBV4-2; clone_size: -; j_call: TRBJ1-1; cdr3_nt: TGTGCCAGCAGGGGGGGGGAATTCACTGAAGCTTTCTTT; cdr3_aa: CASRGGEFTEAFF
d_call: TRBD2; v_call: TRBV27; clone_size: once; j_call: TRBJ2-5; cdr3_nt: TGTGCCAGCAGTTCCCTCTTGCGGGGGATCCAAGAGACCCAGTACTTC; cdr3_aa: CASSSLLRGIQETQYF
d_call: -; v_call: TRBV28; clone_size: few; j_call: TRBJ1-1; cdr3_nt: TGTGCCAGCAGTTTATTAAAGGGGAACACTGAAGCTTTCTTT; cdr3_aa: CASSLLKGNTEAFF
d_call: -; v_call: TRBV7-3; clone_size: -; j_call: TRBJ1-3; cdr3_nt: TGTGCCAGCAGTTCCGGGGAGGGGGGAAACACCATATATTTT; cdr3_aa: CASSSGEGGNTIYF
d_call: -; v_call: TRBV29-1; clone_size: -; j_call: TRBJ2-1; cdr3_nt: TGCAGCGCCGGGTCATCCGACAGGGAGCAGTTCTTC; cdr3_aa: CSAGSSDREQFF
d_call: -; v_call: TRBV15; clone_size: -; j_call: TRBJ2-2; cdr3_nt: TGTGCCACCAGCAGCCCAGGGGACACCGGGGAGCTGTTTTTT; cdr3_aa: CATSSPGDTGELFF
d_call: -; v_call: TRBV15; clone_size: -; j_call: TRBJ1-3; cdr3_nt: TGTGCCACCAGCAGAGATCCGGGGTCTACTGGCATATATTTT; cdr3_aa: CATSRDPGSTGIYF
d_call: TRBD1; v_call: TRBV19; clone_size: -; j_call: TRBJ1-2; cdr3_nt: TGTGCCAGTAGCTCCATGCAGGGGGCTAGAGGATATGGCTACACCTTC; cdr3_aa: CASSSMQGARGYGYTF
d_call: -; v_call: TRBV2; clone_size: -; j_call: TRBJ2-1; cdr3_nt: TGTGCCAGCAAAACCAGCAGAGCCTATGAGCAGTTCTTC; cdr3_aa: CASKTSRAYEQFF
d_call: -; v_call: TRBV2; clone_size: -; j_call: TRBJ1-2; cdr3_nt: TGTGCCAGCAGTACCCGACGGGGAGAGGGCTACACCTTC; cdr3_aa: CASSTRRGEGYTF
d_call: -; v_call: TRBV7-9; clone_size: -; j_call: TRBJ2-5; cdr3_nt: TGTGCCAGCAGTTCGGGGACACGGGAAGAGACCCAGTACTTC; cdr3_aa: CASSSGTREETQYF
d_call: TRBD2; v_call: TRBV14; clone_size: -; j_call: TRBJ2-1; cdr3_nt: TGTGCCAGCAGCCGAAGGGGGGCGAGCGGGGGTGGTGAGCAGTTCTTC; cdr3_aa: CASSRRGASGGGEQFF
d_call: -; v_call: TRBV5-6; clone_size: -; j_call: TRBJ2-1; cdr3_nt: TGTGCCAGCAGCTTGGAATGGGTTAAAGATGAGCAGTTCTTC; cdr3_aa: CASSLEWVKDEQFF
d_call: TRBD2; v_call: TRBV19; clone_size: -; j_call: TRBJ2-1; cdr3_nt: TGTGCCAGTAGTATCCGGGGGGGCTTCTACAATGAGCAGTTCTTC; cdr3_aa: CASSIRGGFYNEQFF
d_call: TRBD1; v_call: TRBV4-1; clone_size: -; j_call: TRBJ1-5; cdr3_nt: TGCGCCAGCAGCCAAGTTCGAGGGGGCGCCGATCAGCCCCAGCATTTT; cdr3_aa: CASSQVRGGADQPQHF
d_call: TRBD1; v_call: TRBV27; clone_size: -; j_call: TRBJ1-2; cdr3_nt: TGTGCCAGCAGCCTACAGGGGACCTATGGCTACACCTTC; cdr3_aa: CASSLQGTYGYTF
d_call: TRBD2; v_call: TRBV7-2; clone_size: -; j_call: TRBJ2-5; cdr3_nt: TGTGCCAGCAGCGACGGACTAGCGGGGGCCTTCCAAGAGACCCAGTACTTC; cdr3_aa: CASSDGLAGAFQETQYF
d_call: TRBD1; v_call: TRBV5-6; clone_size: -; j_call: TRBJ1-2; cdr3_nt: TGTGCCAGCAGCGCCCGGGACAGGGTCCAAGTGTATGGCTACACCTTC; cdr3_aa: CASSARDRVQVYGYTF
d_call: TRBD1; v_call: TRBV5-1; clone_size: -; j_call: TRBJ2-7; cdr3_nt: TGCGCCAGCACCACGGGACAGCCGGTCCCCTACGAGCAGTACTTC; cdr3_aa: CASTTGQPVPYEQYF
d_call: -; v_call: TRBV9; clone_size: -; j_call: TRBJ2-6; cdr3_nt: TGTGCCAGCAGCGTAGGCGACTCTGGGGCCAACGTCCTGACTTTC; cdr3_aa: CASSVGDSGANVLTF
d_call: TRBD2; v_call: TRBV19; clone_size: -; j_call: TRBJ2-3; cdr3_nt: TGTGCCAGTAGTATAGATTGGACTAGCGGGAGAGTGAGAGATACGCAGTATTTT; cdr3_aa: CASSIDWTSGRVRDTQYF
d_call: -; v_call: TRBV5-4; clone_size: -; j_call: TRBJ1-2; cdr3_nt: TGTGCCAGCAGCTCCCCAACAGGGAACTACATGGGGTACACCTTC; cdr3_aa: CASSSPTGNYMGYTF
d_call: TRBD2; v_call: TRBV6-1; clone_size: -; j_call: TRBJ2-3; cdr3_nt: TGTGCCAGCAGTGAGGGGACTATGAGCACAGATACGCAGTATTTT; cdr3_aa: CASSEGTMSTDTQYF
d_call: -; v_call: TRBV27; clone_size: -; j_call: TRBJ2-7; cdr3_nt: TGTGCCAGCAGTCCTTCCCGAAGCGAGCAGTACTTC; cdr3_aa: CASSPSRSEQYF
d_call: TRBD1; v_call: TRBV18; clone_size: -; j_call: TRBJ2-2; cdr3_nt: TGTGCCAGCTCACCCGGCGACAGGGCGAACACCGGGGAGCTGTTTTTT; cdr3_aa: CASSPGDRANTGELFF
d_call: -; v_call: TRBV2; clone_size: few; j_call: TRBJ1-5; cdr3_nt: TGTGCCAGCGGGGTTCCCGACAGGAATAGCAATCAGCCCCAGCATTTT; cdr3_aa: CASGVPDRNSNQPQHF
d_call: -; v_call: TRBV5-5; clone_size: -; j_call: TRBJ1-5; cdr3_nt: TGTGCCAGCAGCTTGATACAGAATAGCAATCAGCCCCAGCATTTT; cdr3_aa: CASSLIQNSNQPQHF
d_call: TRBD1; v_call: TRBV7-9; clone_size: -; j_call: TRBJ1-2; cdr3_nt: TGTGCCAGCAGCCACGACGGGACAGGCCTAGCTAACTATGGCTACACCTTC; cdr3_aa: CASSHDGTGLANYGYTF
d_call: -; v_call: TRBV30; clone_size: -; j_call: TRBJ1-2; cdr3_nt: TGTGCCTGGAGTGGGATTTACTATGGCTACACCTTC; cdr3_aa: CAWSGIYYGYTF
d_call: -; v_call: TRBV7-9; clone_size: -; j_call: TRBJ2-5; cdr3_nt: TGTGCCAGCAGCTTAGGACAAGGCCAAGAGACCCAGTACTTC; cdr3_aa: CASSLGQGQETQYF
d_call: TRBD1; v_call: TRBV19; clone_size: -; j_call: TRBJ2-1; cdr3_nt: TGTGCCAGTAGTGGGACAGCCGGGTACAATGAGCAGTTCTTC; cdr3_aa: CASSGTAGYNEQFF
d_call: -; v_call: TRBV27; clone_size: -; j_call: TRBJ2-5; cdr3_nt: TGTGCCAGCAGTGGACTCCGTTTAGAGACCCAGTACTTC; cdr3_aa: CASSGLRLETQYF
d_call: -; v_call: TRBV2; clone_size: -; j_call: TRBJ1-1; cdr3_nt: TGTGCCAGCAGTCCCAATACACAGGGACTGAACACTGAAGCTTTCTTT; cdr3_aa: CASSPNTQGLNTEAFF
d_call: -; v_call: TRBV11-3; clone_size: few; j_call: TRBJ1-1; cdr3_nt: TGTGCCAGCAGCTTAGATCCCAGGAGCACTGAAGCTTTCTTT; cdr3_aa: CASSLDPRSTEAFF
d_call: -; v_call: TRBV6-7; clone_size: -; j_call: TRBJ2-7; cdr3_nt: TGTGCCAGCAGTTACTGGGGCGTATCCTACGAGCAGTACTTC; cdr3_aa: CASSYWGVSYEQYF
d_call: -; v_call: TRBV19; clone_size: -; j_call: TRBJ2-5; cdr3_nt: TGTGCCAGTAGTATATGGGGGTTGGAGACCCAGTACTTC; cdr3_aa: CASSIWGLETQYF
d_call: TRBD1; v_call: TRBV5-1; clone_size: -; j_call: TRBJ2-3; cdr3_nt: TGCGCCAGCTGGACAGGGGGCGGCACAGATACGCAGTATTTT; cdr3_aa: CASWTGGGTDTQYF
d_call: -; v_call: TRBV5-6; clone_size: -; j_call: TRBJ2-5; cdr3_nt: TGTGCCAGCAGCACTTGGGGCTCCGACCCAGAGACCCAGTACTTC; cdr3_aa: CASSTWGSDPETQYF
d_call: -; v_call: TRBV11-2; clone_size: -; j_call: TRBJ1-2; cdr3_nt: TGTGCCAGCAGCTTGGACTCAAACTATGGCTACACCTTC; cdr3_aa: CASSLDSNYGYTF
d_call: -; v_call: TRBV19; clone_size: -; j_call: TRBJ1-1; cdr3_nt: TGTGCCAGTAGTATAGGAATGGGGCCCAACACTGAAGCTTTCTTT; cdr3_aa: CASSIGMGPNTEAFF
d_call: TRBD2; v_call: TRBV15; clone_size: -; j_call: TRBJ2-1; cdr3_nt: TGTGCCACCAGCAGAGATCTGGCGGGAGAAGGAGAGCAGTTCTTC; cdr3_aa: CATSRDLAGEGEQFF
d_call: -; v_call: TRBV25-1; clone_size: once; j_call: TRBJ2-1; cdr3_nt: TGTGCCAGCAGTGGGGTTTACAATGAGCAGTTCTTC; cdr3_aa: CASSGVYNEQFF
d_call: TRBD2; v_call: TRBV19; clone_size: -; j_call: TRBJ2-7; cdr3_nt: TGTGCCAGCACCTTCTCCAGCGGGAGTCCCTACGAGCAGTACTTC; cdr3_aa: CASTFSSGSPYEQYF